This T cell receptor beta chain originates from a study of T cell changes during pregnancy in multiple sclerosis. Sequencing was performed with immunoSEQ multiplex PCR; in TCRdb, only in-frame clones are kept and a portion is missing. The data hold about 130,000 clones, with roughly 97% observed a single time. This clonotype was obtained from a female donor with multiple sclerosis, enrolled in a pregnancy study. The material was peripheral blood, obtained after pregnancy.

DNA of the CDR3: TGTGCCAGCAGCTTGGACTTTTCGTCCTATGAGCAGTTCTTC. As protein: CASSLDFSSYEQFF. The chain employs TRBV5-4 and TRBJ2-1; D not resolved. CDR3 length equals 14 residues. Trimming took 0 bases from V and 8 from J, leaving 12 bases between them. In germline, CDR1 is SGHNT, CDR2 YYREEE (reference sequence).